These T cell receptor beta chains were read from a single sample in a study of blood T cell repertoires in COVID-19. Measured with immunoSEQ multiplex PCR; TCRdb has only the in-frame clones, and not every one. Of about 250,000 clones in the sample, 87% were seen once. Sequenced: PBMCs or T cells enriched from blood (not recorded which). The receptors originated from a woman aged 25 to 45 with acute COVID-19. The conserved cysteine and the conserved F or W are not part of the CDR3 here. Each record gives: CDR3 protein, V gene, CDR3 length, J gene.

CDR3 protein: ASSLIAGGQGEQY
V gene: TRBV27
CDR3 length: 13
J gene: TRBJ2-7

CDR3 protein: ASSFEGGGETQY
V gene: TRBV28
CDR3 length: 12
J gene: TRBJ2-5

CDR3 protein: ASLDREGEAF
V gene: TRBV25-1
CDR3 length: 10
J gene: TRBJ1-1

CDR3 protein: ASSLGQNYGYT
V gene: TRBV11-1
CDR3 length: 11
J gene: TRBJ1-2

CDR3 protein: ASSLWTGPYNEQF
V gene: TRBV11-2
CDR3 length: 13
J gene: TRBJ2-1

CDR3 protein: ATAGGHNTGELF
V gene: TRBV19
CDR3 length: 12
J gene: TRBJ2-2

CDR3 protein: ASSLGQGARGYNSPLH
V gene: TRBV5-1
CDR3 length: 16
J gene: TRBJ1-6

CDR3 protein: AGQGGPNEKLF
V gene: TRBV2
CDR3 length: 11
J gene: TRBJ1-4

CDR3 protein: ASSLLGSGVSGANVLT
V gene: TRBV5-1
CDR3 length: 16
J gene: TRBJ2-6

CDR3 protein: ASSQVLGGSYEQY
V gene: TRBV4-3
CDR3 length: 13
J gene: TRBJ2-7

CDR3 protein: ASRIRQVDEKLF
V gene: TRBV19
CDR3 length: 12
J gene: TRBJ1-4

CDR3 protein: ASSYLQETQY
V gene: TRBV6-2/TRBV6-3
CDR3 length: 10
J gene: TRBJ2-5

CDR3 protein: ASAVRRDGGAYEQY
V gene: TRBV27
CDR3 length: 14
J gene: TRBJ2-7

CDR3 protein: ASSALQRRDTQY
V gene: TRBV9
CDR3 length: 12
J gene: TRBJ2-3

CDR3 protein: ASSLQGGEQY
V gene: TRBV3-1/TRBV3-2
CDR3 length: 10
J gene: TRBJ2-7

CDR3 protein: ASSLNGQKAF
V gene: TRBV28
CDR3 length: 10
J gene: TRBJ1-1

CDR3 protein: ASSISSGTGAPPLH
V gene: TRBV19
CDR3 length: 14
J gene: TRBJ1-6

CDR3 protein: ASRIGSGSGKLF
V gene: TRBV19
CDR3 length: 12
J gene: TRBJ1-4

CDR3 protein: ASSSSGGASDTQY
V gene: TRBV5-4
CDR3 length: 13
J gene: TRBJ2-3

CDR3 protein: ASRAGTESTDTQY
V gene: TRBV28
CDR3 length: 13
J gene: TRBJ2-3

CDR3 protein: ASSLYRGFSYEQY
V gene: TRBV28
CDR3 length: 13
J gene: TRBJ2-7

CDR3 protein: AWSTKTVQWEQF
V gene: TRBV30
CDR3 length: 12
J gene: TRBJ2-1

CDR3 protein: ASSEGQGARSYGYT
V gene: TRBV6-1
CDR3 length: 14
J gene: TRBJ1-2

CDR3 protein: ASSSSGGASTDTQY
V gene: TRBV7-3
CDR3 length: 14
J gene: TRBJ2-3

CDR3 protein: ASSRPSTGETQY
V gene: TRBV3-1/TRBV3-2
CDR3 length: 12
J gene: TRBJ2-5

CDR3 protein: ASSTRPRGEQF
V gene: TRBV12-3/TRBV12-4
CDR3 length: 11
J gene: TRBJ2-1

CDR3 protein: ASQRGQPQH
V gene: TRBV28
CDR3 length: 9
J gene: TRBJ1-5

CDR3 protein: ASSDTNTGELF
V gene: TRBV6-4
CDR3 length: 11
J gene: TRBJ2-2

CDR3 protein: SASRGRLDEQY
V gene: TRBV20-1
CDR3 length: 11
J gene: TRBJ2-7

CDR3 protein: ASSAGTPDFFNSPLH
V gene: TRBV13
CDR3 length: 15
J gene: TRBJ1-6

CDR3 protein: ASGGLAGAQGEQF
V gene: TRBV7-8
CDR3 length: 13
J gene: TRBJ2-1

CDR3 protein: ASSLGSAGEAF
V gene: TRBV5-5
CDR3 length: 11
J gene: TRBJ1-1

CDR3 protein: ASSRTGAGEQF
V gene: TRBV7-8
CDR3 length: 11
J gene: TRBJ2-1

CDR3 protein: ASSLPLRQESSYEQY
V gene: TRBV28
CDR3 length: 15
J gene: TRBJ2-7

CDR3 protein: ASLSGLGGSKIETQY
V gene: TRBV2
CDR3 length: 15
J gene: TRBJ2-5

CDR3 protein: ATSAWPAGSVSTNEKLF
V gene: TRBV15
CDR3 length: 17
J gene: TRBJ1-4

CDR3 protein: ASSGTGSHPYEQY
V gene: TRBV6-4
CDR3 length: 13
J gene: TRBJ2-7

CDR3 protein: ASSKKGGLAATNEQF
V gene: TRBV11-2
CDR3 length: 15
J gene: TRBJ2-1

CDR3 protein: ASSDLLWNTGELF
V gene: TRBV2
CDR3 length: 13
J gene: TRBJ2-2

CDR3 protein: ASSSGTGGEKLF
V gene: TRBV19
CDR3 length: 12
J gene: TRBJ1-4

CDR3 protein: ASRGQGTYEQY
V gene: TRBV28
CDR3 length: 11
J gene: TRBJ2-7

CDR3 protein: ASSWTGEGQPQH
V gene: TRBV28
CDR3 length: 12
J gene: TRBJ1-5

CDR3 protein: ASSLVALAGVPYEQY
V gene: TRBV7-8
CDR3 length: 15
J gene: TRBJ2-7

CDR3 protein: ASIDIDLASRGQF
V gene: TRBV11-2
CDR3 length: 13
J gene: TRBJ2-1

CDR3 protein: ASSAGEDSNQPQH
V gene: TRBV4-2
CDR3 length: 13
J gene: TRBJ1-5

CDR3 protein: ASSQVGQGAGEQY
V gene: TRBV3-1/TRBV3-2
CDR3 length: 13
J gene: TRBJ2-7